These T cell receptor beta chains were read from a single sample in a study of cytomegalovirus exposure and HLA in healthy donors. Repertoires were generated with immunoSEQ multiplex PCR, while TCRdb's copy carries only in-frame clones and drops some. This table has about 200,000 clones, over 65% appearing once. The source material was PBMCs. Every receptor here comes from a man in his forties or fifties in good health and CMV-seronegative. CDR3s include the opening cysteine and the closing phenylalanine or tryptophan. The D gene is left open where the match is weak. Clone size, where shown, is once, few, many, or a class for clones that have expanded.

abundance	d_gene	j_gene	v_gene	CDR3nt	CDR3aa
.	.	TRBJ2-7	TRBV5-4	TGTGCCAGCAGCTATTCCGGGACACCCTACGAGCAGTACTTC	CASSYSGTPYEQYF
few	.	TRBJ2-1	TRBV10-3	TGTGCCACCAGACCACAGGGTAGTGAGCAGTTCTTC	CATRPQGSEQFF
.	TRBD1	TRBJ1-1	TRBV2	TGTGCCAGCGCCGACAGGGGACCTGACACTGAAGCTTTCTTT	CASADRGPDTEAFF
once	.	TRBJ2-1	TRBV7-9	TGTGCCAGCAGCTTAAGGGAGGCAGGGTTGGACAATGAGCAGTTCTTC	CASSLREAGLDNEQFF
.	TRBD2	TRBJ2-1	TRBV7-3	TGTGCCAGCAGACCAACTAGCGGGAGCTACAATGAGCAGTTCTTC	CASRPTSGSYNEQFF
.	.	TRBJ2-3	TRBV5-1	TGCGCCAGCAGAGACGGAGGGCCAGCAGATACGCAGTATTTT	CASRDGGPADTQYF
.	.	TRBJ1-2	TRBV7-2	TGTGCCAGCAGCTTAGCTGGAGGGGCTGACTATGGCTACACCTTC	CASSLAGGADYGYTF
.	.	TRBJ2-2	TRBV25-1	TGTGCCAGCAGTGAAGTACAGGGTAACACCGGGGAGCTGTTTTTT	CASSEVQGNTGELFF
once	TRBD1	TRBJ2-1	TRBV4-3	TGCGCCAGCAGCCAAGTGGGGGACAGGGTCCATGAGCAGTTCTTC	CASSQVGDRVHEQFF
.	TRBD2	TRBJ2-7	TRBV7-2	TGTGCCAGCAGCACCAGCACTGGACTAGTGATTTACGAGCAGTACTTC	CASSTSTGLVIYEQYF
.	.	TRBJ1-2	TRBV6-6	TGTGCCACCTACGGGCCGGACTTCTATGGCTACACCTTC	CATYGPDFYGYTF
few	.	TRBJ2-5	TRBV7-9	TGTGCCAGCACCCACGGGATACAAGAGACCCAGTACTTC	CASTHGIQETQYF
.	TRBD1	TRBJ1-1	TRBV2	TGTGCCAGCAAGCCGGGACAGGGAACGAACACTGAAGCTTTCTTT	CASKPGQGTNTEAFF
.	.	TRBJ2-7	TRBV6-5	TGTGCCAGCAGTCCGTCCTACGATCGCTACGAGCAGTACTTC	CASSPSYDRYEQYF
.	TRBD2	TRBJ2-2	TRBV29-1	TGCAGCGTTGGCCTTCTAGCGGGGGGTCCCCTCACCGGGGAGCTGTTTTTT	CSVGLLAGGPLTGELFF
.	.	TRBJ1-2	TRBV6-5	TGTGCCAGCAGTTACTCGGGAGGGTATCAGGGCTACACCTTC	CASSYSGGYQGYTF
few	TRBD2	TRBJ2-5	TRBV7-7	TGTGCCAGCAGTCTCGGACTAGCGGGCCAAGAGACCCAGTACTTC	CASSLGLAGQETQYF
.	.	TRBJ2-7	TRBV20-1	TGCAGTGCTTACACAGGGAACGAGCAGTACTTC	CSAYTGNEQYF
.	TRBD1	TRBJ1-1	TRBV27	TGTGCCAGCAGTGCGTCCGGGACAGGGGGCGTTGGTGAAGCTTTCTTT	CASSASGTGGVGEAFF
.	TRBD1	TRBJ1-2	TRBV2	TGTGCCAGTTCCCGGGACAGGGAGTGCTACACCTTC	CASSRDRECYTF
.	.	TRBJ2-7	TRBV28	TGTGCCAGCAGTCCTTTGGCTACCGGGAGCTACGAGCAGTACTTC	CASSPLATGSYEQYF
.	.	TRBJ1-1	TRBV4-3	TGCGCCAGCAGCCAAGATAGATGGGGAGGAACTGAAGCTTTCTTT	CASSQDRWGGTEAFF
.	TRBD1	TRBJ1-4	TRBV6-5	TGTGCCAGCAGTGACAGGGGGCGAACTGAAAAACTGTTTTTT	CASSDRGRTEKLFF
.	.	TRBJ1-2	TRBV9	TGTGCCAGCAGTCAAGCGACAGCCCCAGTTTCTGGCTACACCTTC	CASSQATAPVSGYTF
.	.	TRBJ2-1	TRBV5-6	TGTGCCAGCAGCTCTGGAGTATTCCGGGACACTTACAATGAGCAGTTCTTC	CASSSGVFRDTYNEQFF
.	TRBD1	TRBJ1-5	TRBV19	TGTGCCAGTAGTATTTCCAGGGGGAATCAGCCCCAGCATTTT	CASSISRGNQPQHF
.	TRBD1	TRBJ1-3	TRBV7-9	TGTGCCAGCAGGCAAGCGGTGGGGACAGGGCCTGGAAACACCATATATTTT	CASRQAVGTGPGNTIYF
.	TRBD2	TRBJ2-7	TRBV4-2	TGTGCCAGCAGCCTAGCGGGAGGAAACACCTACGAGCAGTACTTC	CASSLAGGNTYEQYF
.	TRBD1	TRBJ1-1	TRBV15	TGTGCCACCAGCAGAGGAGCAGGGGGTCTGAACACTGAAGCTTTCTTT	CATSRGAGGLNTEAFF
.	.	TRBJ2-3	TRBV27	TGTGCCAGCAGTTTCGGTGGCAGGGTAAGGGTCGGAGATACGCAGTATTTT	CASSFGGRVRVGDTQYF
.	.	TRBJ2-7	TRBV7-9	TGTGCCAGCAGCCCTGATCCGGGGGTTGGCGAGCAGTACTTC	CASSPDPGVGEQYF
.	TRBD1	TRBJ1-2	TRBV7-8	TGTGCCAGCGAGCTTATCCCGGCCCCAGACAGGGTATCCTCGGACTATGGCTACACCTTC	CASELIPAPDRVSSDYGYTF
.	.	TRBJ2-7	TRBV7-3	TGTGCCAGCAGCTTATGGGGCGGCGAGCAGTACTTC	CASSLWGGEQYF
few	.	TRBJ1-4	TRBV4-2	TGTGCCAGCAGCCCTTGGGGGGGCGATGAAAAACTGTTTTTT	CASSPWGGDEKLFF
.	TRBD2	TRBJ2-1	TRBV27	TGTGCCAGCAGTTCCGGGACTAGCGGGACAAATGAGCAGTTCTTC	CASSSGTSGTNEQFF
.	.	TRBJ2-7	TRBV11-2	TGTGCCAGCAGCTTAGACAGGGCCGAGCAGTACTTC	CASSLDRAEQYF
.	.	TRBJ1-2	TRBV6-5	TGTGCCAGCAGTTCCTCGACTGTGAATGGCTACACCTTC	CASSSSTVNGYTF
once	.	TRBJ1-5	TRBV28	TGTGCCAGCAATGACAAATATAGCAATCAGCCCCAGCATTTT	CASNDKYSNQPQHF
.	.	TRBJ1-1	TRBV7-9	TGTGCCAGCAGCTTAAGGGCCGGGGTCGGGACTGAAGCTTTCTTT	CASSLRAGVGTEAFF
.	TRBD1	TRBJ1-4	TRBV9	TGTGCCAGCAGCGCGGACAGGGCAACTAATGAAAAACTGTTTTTT	CASSADRATNEKLFF
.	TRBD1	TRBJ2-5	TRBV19	TGTGCCAGTAGTATTGGTCAGGGGGCTGGAGAGACCCAGTACTTC	CASSIGQGAGETQYF
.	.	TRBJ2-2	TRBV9	TGTGCCAGCAGCGCGGGGAGTTCTTACGGCACCGGGGAGCTGTTTTTT	CASSAGSSYGTGELFF
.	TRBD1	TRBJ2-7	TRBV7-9	TGTGCCAGCAGCGCACAGACAGGGTCGGGGCTAGAGCAGTACTTC	CASSAQTGSGLEQYF
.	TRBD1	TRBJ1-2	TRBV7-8	TGTGCCAGCAGCTGGGACAGGGTGAGGGGCTACACCTTC	CASSWDRVRGYTF
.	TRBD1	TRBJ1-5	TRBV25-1	TGTGCCAGCAGTACAGGGGGCGGTTCCAATCAGCCCCAGCATTTT	CASSTGGGSNQPQHF
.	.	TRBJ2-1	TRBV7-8	TGTGCCAGCAGCTTATACCGGGGGAGAGACTACAATGAGCAGTTCTTC	CASSLYRGRDYNEQFF
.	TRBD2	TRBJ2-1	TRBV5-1	TGCGCCAGCAGCTTGGGCGGGGGGGCCGGTGAGCAGTTCTTC	CASSLGGGAGEQFF
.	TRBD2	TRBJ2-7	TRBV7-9	TGTGCCAGCAGCAGGCCTGGGGGGGGGACCCTTGGGGAGCAGTACTTC	CASSRPGGGTLGEQYF
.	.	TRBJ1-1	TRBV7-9	TGTGCCAGCAGCGAATACAGGGAAGCGACTGAAGCTTTCTTT	CASSEYREATEAFF
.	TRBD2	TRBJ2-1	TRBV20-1	TGCAGTGCTAGAGAAGCGGGACTGCAGTTCTTC	CSAREAGLQFF
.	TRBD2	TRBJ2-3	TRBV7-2	TGTGCCAGCAGCTTATTAGCGGGGGACAGCATGGATACGCAGTATTTT	CASSLLAGDSMDTQYF